This TCR beta chain was observed in a study of monozygotic twins with inflammatory bowel disease. This CDR3 has 13 residues. The germline gives CDR1 SGHRS, CDR2 YFSETQ. Through template switching, UMIs that included a 6-nucleotide sample barcode were added. No DNA is given; TCRdb re-called the 5' RACE reads and lists each CDR3 protein once. This sample's table reports under 350,000 distinct CDR3 sequences. A word on this clonotype: Its antigen is unknown.

Study-wide results and limits: People with IBD had fewer clonotypes in common with others than healthy twins did, especially with disease activity. The analysis yielded no support for one strong signal or clonotype associated with IBD.

This chain links TRBV5-1 with TRBJ2-7; TCRdb returns TRBD1, unconfirmable since there is no DNA. Sequences were obtained from blood. The sequence was collected from a human donor with ulcerative colitis or Crohn's disease, or a healthy co-twin of an affected twin (not recorded which). The chain's CDR3 is CASSLSGNYEQYF. Variable domain in full (rest from reference TRBV5-1 and TRBJ2-7): KAGVTQTPRYLIKTRGQQVTLSCSPISGHRSVSWYQQTPGQGLQFLFEYFSETQRNKGNFPGRFSGRQFSNSRSEMNVSTLELGDSALYLCASSLSGNYEQYFGPGTRLTVT.